What follows are 19 T cell receptor beta chains derived from one specimen sequenced in a study of spatial heterogeneity in lung cancer. The time point is: sample taken at primary tumor resection. TCRdb fed the 5' RACE reads into MiXCR, producing one record per CDR3 protein. The sample includes tens of thousands of distinct CDR3 sequences, roughly an eighth of them seen just once. The sample was PBMCs, taken at surgery. These receptor sequences come from a male donor with early-stage non-small cell lung cancer.

This clonotype occurred a few times. V is TRBV15 and J is TRBJ1-4, with a weak D call TRBD1 (6 bases). From germline, CDR1 is LNHNV and CDR2 YYDKDF (reference sequence). V was cut by 0 bases and J by 11 bases, with 16 bases left in between. The length of the CDR3 is 15 residues. The CDR3 DNA sequence: TGTGCCACCAGCAGAGATCGGGGGGCCGGTGAGAAACTGTTTTTT. It yields the protein CATSRDRGAGEKLFF.

This clonotype was picked up a small number of times. The CDR3 DNA follows: TGTGCCAGCAGCCCCCTCAGGGGCCCCTCCTACAATGAGCAGTTCTTC. Protein: CASSPLRGPSYNEQFF. V is TRBV11-2 and J is TRBJ2-1; D might be TRBD1 (6 bases). Trimming removed 5 bases from V and 0 bases from J, with 14 bases in between. Germline V gene sequence: CDR1 SGHAT, CDR2 FQNNGV. This CDR3 comprises 16 residues.

This clonotype was seen repeatedly, ten times or more. This sequence joins TRBV20-1 and TRBJ2-3, with 8 bases matching TRBD2. CDR1 is DFQATT, CDR2 SNEGSKA, per germline (reference sequence). V trimming: 8 bases; J trimming: 4 bases; junction bases outside the gene matches: 8. The CDR3 totals 13 residues. The CDR3 bases are TGCAGTAAGCACGGGGGGGGTCCAGATACGCAGTATTTT. It yields the protein CSKHGGGPDTQYF.

The rearrangement uses TRBV7-9 and TRBJ2-2; possibly TRBD2 for D (6 bases). This CDR3 region has 15 residues. Germline assignment: CDR1 SEHNR and CDR2 FQNEAQ (reference sequence). The CDR3 sequence is CAVFVAGLLTGELFF. The DNA of the CDR3 is TGTGCTGTCTTCGTCGCGGGACTGTTAACCGGGGAGCTGTTTTTT.

This clonotype showed up many times. The chain uses TRBV4-1 and TRBJ1-2; D unclear. The germline V gene encodes CDR1 MGHRA and CDR2 YSYEKL. The V gene lost 2 bases and the J gene lost 0 bases, with 16 bases spanning the gap. This CDR3 region has 17 residues. The CDR3 reads CASSQTITAVPNYGYTF. As DNA, the CDR3 is TGCGCCAGCAGCCAAACCATAACAGCCGTCCCTAACTATGGCTACACCTTC.

This chain links TRBV2 with TRBJ2-7; tentatively, D is TRBD1 (6 bases). Germline CDR1 is SNHLY and CDR2 is FYNNEI. CDR3 length: 13 residues. Between the trimmed V and J ends, which lost 7 bases and 4 bases, there was a span of 14 bases. As DNA, the CDR3 is TGTGCCAGCATAGACAGAAGGGGGTACGAGCAGTACTTC. Translation gives CASIDRRGYEQYF.

The sample holds many counts of this clonotype. The rearrangement links TRBV6-6 to TRBJ2-1; 15 positions agree with TRBD2. This CDR3 is 18 amino acids long. The V segment lost 6 bases and the J segment 6 bases; nucleotides outside the gene matches: 12. Germline V CDR1 and CDR2: MNHNY, SVGAGI (reference sequence). The chain's CDR3 is CASSRGTSGRRVGNEQFF. CDR3 nucleotide sequence: TGTGCCAGCAGCCGCGGGACTAGCGGGAGGAGGGTGGGCAATGAGCAGTTCTTC.

As for this clonotype: A much larger clone is a single base away; this may be a read error. The chain links TRBV4-1 to TRBJ2-7; D unclear. The V end was cut by 5 bases, the J end by 1 base, with 15 bases between. The germline V gene has CDR1 MGHRA and CDR2 YSYEKL. This CDR3 has 15 residues. In nucleotides, the CDR3 is TGCGCCAGCAGCAAAGCTGGTCTAGGATCCTACGAGCAGTACTTC. Translated: CASSKAGLGSYEQYF.

This clonotype showed up just a few times. This chain joins TRBV20-1 and TRBJ1-1, with TRBD1 matching over 8 bases. CDR1 and CDR2 (germline): DFQATT, SNEGSKA (reference sequence). This CDR3 has 13 amino acids. V lost 6 bases and J lost 0; bases outside the gene matches: 3. The CDR3 region has the DNA TGCAGTGCCCGGGACAGGCTGAACACTGAAGCTTTCTTT. Residues: CSARDRLNTEAFF.

This clonotype showed up just a few times. The V call is TRBV6-6, the J call TRBJ2-7; a weak D match, TRBD2 (7 bases). There are 13 residues in the CDR3. Looked up from germline, CDR1 is MNHNY and CDR2 is SVGAGI (reference sequence). V was cut by 8 bases and J by 5 bases, with 16 bases left in between. The CDR3 DNA is TGTGCCAGCGGCTGGGAGGGGGGGCACGAGCAGTACTTC. It specifies CASGWEGGHEQYF.

This sequence joins TRBV20-1 and TRBJ1-1; 7 bases align to TRBD1. This CDR3 region has 13 residues. Germline V CDR1 and CDR2: DFQATT, SNEGSKA (reference sequence). Trimming took 6 bases from V and 2 from J; bases not matched to a gene: 6. The CDR3 coding sequence is TGCAGTGCCCGGGGACAGCTAAACACTGAAGCTTTCTTT. It is translated as CSARGQLNTEAFF.

This clonotype was observed many times. J is TRBJ1-4 and V is TRBV28; D might be TRBD1 (5 bases). The germline CDR1 and CDR2 sequences are MDHEN and SYDVKM. Trimming took 5 bases from V and 8 from J, leaving 15 bases between them. The CDR3 has 14 residues. The CDR3 reads CASSPPGDGEKLFF. CDR3 DNA: TGTGCCAGCAGTCCCCCGGGGGACGGGGAAAAACTGTTTTTT.

In its sample, this clonotype was seen a few times. A much larger clone differs by one base, so this may be a read error. The chain has TRBV12-3 or TRBV12-4 and TRBJ2-2, with 7 positions matching TRBD1. The CDR3 spans 15 residues. CDR3 nucleotides: TGTGCCAGCAGACGAACGACAGGGATCACCGGGGAGCCGTTTTTT. Amino acids: CASRRTTGITGEPFF.

The V and J genes are TRBV5-1 and TRBJ1-6; unclear D gene. The CDR3 is made up of 13 amino acids. The germline gives CDR1 SGHRS, CDR2 YFSETQ. The V and J ends lost 2 bases and 10 bases respectively, with 10 bases between them. As DNA, the CDR3 is TGCGCCAGCAGCTTAACGTGGCTGTCACCCCTCCACTTT. Its protein is CASSLTWLSPLHF. The complete variable domain, with remaining parts taken from reference TRBV5-1 and TRBJ1-6, reads KAGVTQTPRYLIKTRGQQVTLSCSPISGHRSVSWYQQTPGQGLQFLFEYFSETQRNKGNFPGRFSGRQFSNSRSEMNVSTLELGDSALYLCASSLTWLSPLHFGNGTRLTVT.

This chain connects TRBV12-3 or TRBV12-4 to TRBJ1-3, with D uncertain. The CDR3 has 12 residues. Trimming removed 3 bases at V and 4 bases at J, with 4 bases between. This chain's CDR3 is CASSFPGNTIYF. CDR3 nucleotide sequence: TGTGCCAGCAGTTTCCCGGGAAACACCATATATTTT.

There are many counts of this clonotype. V and J are TRBV20-1 and TRBJ2-3, with no clear D. V was clipped by 3 bases and J by 2 bases, with 15 bases between them. The CDR3 is made up of 15 amino acids. Germline V gives CDR1 DFQATT, CDR2 SNEGSKA (reference sequence). CDR3 nucleotide sequence: TGCAGTGCTAGCCAAATCCGGGTCTCCACAGATACGCAGTATTTT. Translating gives CSASQIRVSTDTQYF.

This clonotype occurred many times. V and J are TRBV2 and TRBJ2-7; D is uncertain. The CDR3 is 13 amino acids. The V and J ends lost 8 bases and 0 bases respectively, with 11 bases between them. CDR1 is SNHLY and CDR2 is FYNNEI in the germline V gene. In DNA, the CDR3 is TGTGCCAGCGTGTCCAGGTTCTCCTACGAGCAGTACTTC. Its protein is CASVSRFSYEQYF.

This clonotype was detected many times. The gene calls are TRBV5-1 and TRBJ1-2; no clear D gene. V was pared by 0 bases and J by 0 bases, with 6 bases between. The CDR3 runs to 14 residues. Per the germline V gene, CDR1 is SGHRS and CDR2 is YFSETQ. CDR3 nucleotides: TGCGCCAGCAGCTTGGGGCAGCCTAACTATGGCTACACCTTC. Protein sequence: CASSLGQPNYGYTF.

Ten or more counts support this clonotype. This chain links TRBV5-1 with TRBJ2-7; tentatively, D is TRBD2 (6 bases). The CDR3 has 14 amino acids. Trimming shortened V by 3 bases and J by 5 bases, and 15 bases separated the two germline ends. Germline V gene lookup returns CDR1 SGHRS and CDR2 YFSETQ. CDR3 DNA sequence: TGCGCCAGCAGCTCCTGGGCGGGGTCCGACGAGCAGTACTTC. Translated, it gives CASSSWAGSDEQYF. Using reference TRBV5-1 and TRBJ2-7 for the parts outside the CDR3, the full variable domain is KAGVTQTPRYLIKTRGQQVTLSCSPISGHRSVSWYQQTPGQGLQFLFEYFSETQRNKGNFPGRFSGRQFSNSRSEMNVSTLELGDSALYLCASSSWAGSDEQYFGPGTRLTVT.